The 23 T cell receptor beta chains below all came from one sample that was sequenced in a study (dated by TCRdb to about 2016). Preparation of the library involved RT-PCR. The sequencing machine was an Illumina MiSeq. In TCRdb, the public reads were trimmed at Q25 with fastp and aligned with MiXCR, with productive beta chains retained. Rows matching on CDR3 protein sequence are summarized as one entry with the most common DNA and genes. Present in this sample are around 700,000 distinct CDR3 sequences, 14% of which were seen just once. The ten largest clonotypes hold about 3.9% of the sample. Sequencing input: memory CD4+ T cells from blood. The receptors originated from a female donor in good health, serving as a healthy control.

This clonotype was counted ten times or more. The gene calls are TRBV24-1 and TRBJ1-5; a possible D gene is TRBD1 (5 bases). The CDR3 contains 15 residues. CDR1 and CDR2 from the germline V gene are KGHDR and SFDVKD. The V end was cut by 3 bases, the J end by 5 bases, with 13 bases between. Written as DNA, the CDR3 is TGTGCCACCAGTGATGCTCAGGGACCGCATCAGCCCCAGCATTTT. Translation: CATSDAQGPHQPQHF.

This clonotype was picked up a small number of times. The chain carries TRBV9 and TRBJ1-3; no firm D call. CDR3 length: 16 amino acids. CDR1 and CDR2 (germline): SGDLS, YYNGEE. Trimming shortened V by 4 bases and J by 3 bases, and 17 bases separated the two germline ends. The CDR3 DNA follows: TGTGCCAGCAGCCTTAGGACCGGCCGCCTTGGAAACACCATATATTTT. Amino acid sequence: CASSLRTGRLGNTIYF.

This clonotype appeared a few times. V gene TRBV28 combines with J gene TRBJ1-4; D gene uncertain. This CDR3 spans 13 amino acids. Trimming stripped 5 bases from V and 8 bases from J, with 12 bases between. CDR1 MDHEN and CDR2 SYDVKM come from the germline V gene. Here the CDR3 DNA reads TGTGCCAGCAGTCCCGAGGGAAGAGAAAAACTGTTTTTT. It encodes CASSPEGREKLFF.

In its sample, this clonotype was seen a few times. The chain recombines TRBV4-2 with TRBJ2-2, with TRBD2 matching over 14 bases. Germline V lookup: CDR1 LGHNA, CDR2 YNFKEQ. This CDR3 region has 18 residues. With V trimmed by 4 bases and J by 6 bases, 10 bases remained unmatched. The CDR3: CASSPGLAGAVIPGELFF. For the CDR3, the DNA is TGTGCCAGCAGCCCGGGACTAGCGGGAGCGGTGATACCCGGGGAGCTGTTTTTT.

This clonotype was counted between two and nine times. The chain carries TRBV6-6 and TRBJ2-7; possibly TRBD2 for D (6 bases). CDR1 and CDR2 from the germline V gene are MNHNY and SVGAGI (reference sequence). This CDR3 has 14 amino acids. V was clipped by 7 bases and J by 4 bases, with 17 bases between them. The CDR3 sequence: CASNRREPNYEQYF. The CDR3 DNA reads TGTGCCAGCAACAGGAGGGAGCCGAATTACGAGCAGTACTTC.

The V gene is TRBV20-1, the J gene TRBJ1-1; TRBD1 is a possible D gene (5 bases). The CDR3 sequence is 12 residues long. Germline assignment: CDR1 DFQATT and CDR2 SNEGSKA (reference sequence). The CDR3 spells CRLQGGSTEAFF. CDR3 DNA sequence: TGCAGGCTCCAGGGTGGTAGCACTGAAGCTTTCTTT.

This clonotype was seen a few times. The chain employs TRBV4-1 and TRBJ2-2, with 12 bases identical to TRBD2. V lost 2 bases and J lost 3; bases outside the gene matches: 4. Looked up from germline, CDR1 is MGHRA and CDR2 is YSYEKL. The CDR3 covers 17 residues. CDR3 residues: CASSQRLAGVDTGELFF. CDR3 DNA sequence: TGCGCCAGCAGCCAACGACTAGCGGGAGTAGACACCGGGGAGCTGTTTTTT.

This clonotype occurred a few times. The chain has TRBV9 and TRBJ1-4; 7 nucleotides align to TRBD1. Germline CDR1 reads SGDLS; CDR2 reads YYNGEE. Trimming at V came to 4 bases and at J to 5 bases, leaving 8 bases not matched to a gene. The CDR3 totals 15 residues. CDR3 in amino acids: CASSLRDSANEKLFF. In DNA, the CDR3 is TGTGCCAGCAGCCTAAGGGACAGCGCAAATGAAAAACTGTTTTTT.

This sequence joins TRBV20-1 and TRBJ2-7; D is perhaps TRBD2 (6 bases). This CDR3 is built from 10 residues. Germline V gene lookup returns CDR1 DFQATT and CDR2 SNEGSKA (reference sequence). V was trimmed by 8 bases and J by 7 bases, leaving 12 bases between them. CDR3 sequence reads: CSLLAGEQYF. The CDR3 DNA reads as TGCAGTTTACTGGCGGGGGAGCAGTACTTC.

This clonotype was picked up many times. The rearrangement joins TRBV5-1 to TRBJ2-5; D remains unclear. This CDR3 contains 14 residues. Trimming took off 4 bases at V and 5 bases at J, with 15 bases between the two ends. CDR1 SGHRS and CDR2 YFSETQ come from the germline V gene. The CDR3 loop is CASSPGSTWETQYF. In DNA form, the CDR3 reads TGCGCCAGCAGCCCAGGAAGCACCTGGGAGACCCAGTACTTC.

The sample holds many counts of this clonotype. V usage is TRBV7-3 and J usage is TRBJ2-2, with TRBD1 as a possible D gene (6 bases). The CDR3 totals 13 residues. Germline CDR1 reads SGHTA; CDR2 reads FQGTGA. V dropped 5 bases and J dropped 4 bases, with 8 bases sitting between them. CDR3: CASSPRGTGELFF. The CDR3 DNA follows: TGTGCCAGCAGCCCCAGGGGCACCGGGGAGCTGTTTTTT.

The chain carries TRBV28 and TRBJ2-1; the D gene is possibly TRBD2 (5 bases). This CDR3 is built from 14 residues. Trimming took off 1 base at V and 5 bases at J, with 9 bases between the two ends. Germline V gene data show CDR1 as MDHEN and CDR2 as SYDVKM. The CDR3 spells CASSLFGENNEQFF. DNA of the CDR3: TGTGCCAGCAGTTTATTCGGGGAGAACAATGAGCAGTTCTTC.

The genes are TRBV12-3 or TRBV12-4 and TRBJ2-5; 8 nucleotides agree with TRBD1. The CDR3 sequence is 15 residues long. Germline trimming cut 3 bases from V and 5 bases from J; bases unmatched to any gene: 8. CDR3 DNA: TGTGCCAGCAGTTTCGTATGGACAGGGAGGGAGACCCAGTACTTC. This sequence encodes CASSFVWTGRETQYF.

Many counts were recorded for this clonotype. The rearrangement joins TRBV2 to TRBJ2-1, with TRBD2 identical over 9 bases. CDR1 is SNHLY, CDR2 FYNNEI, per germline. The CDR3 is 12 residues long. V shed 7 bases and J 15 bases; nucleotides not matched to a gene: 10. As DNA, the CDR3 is TGTGCCAGCATTACAACCGGGACTAGCATGTTCTTC. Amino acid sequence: CASITTGTSMFF.

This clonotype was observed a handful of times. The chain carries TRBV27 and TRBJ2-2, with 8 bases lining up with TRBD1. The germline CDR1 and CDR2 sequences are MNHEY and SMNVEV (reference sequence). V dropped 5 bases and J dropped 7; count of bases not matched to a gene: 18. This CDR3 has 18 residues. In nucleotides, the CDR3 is TGTGCCAGCAGTCAAAGCAGGCAGGGGGCCCCCCTGGGCGGGGAGCTGTTTTTT. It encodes CASSQSRQGAPLGGELFF.

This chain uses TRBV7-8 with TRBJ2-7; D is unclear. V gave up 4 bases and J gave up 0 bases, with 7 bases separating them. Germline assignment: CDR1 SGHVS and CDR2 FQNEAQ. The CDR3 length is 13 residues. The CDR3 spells CASSSWSSYEQYF. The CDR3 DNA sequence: TGTGCCAGCAGCTCCTGGAGCTCCTACGAGCAGTACTTC.

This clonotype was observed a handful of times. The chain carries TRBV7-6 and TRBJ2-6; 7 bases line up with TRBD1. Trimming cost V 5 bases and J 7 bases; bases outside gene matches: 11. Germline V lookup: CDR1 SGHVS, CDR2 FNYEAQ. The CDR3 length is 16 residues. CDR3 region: CASSGSYRGGANVLTF. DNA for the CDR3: TGTGCCAGCAGCGGTAGCTACAGGGGTGGTGCCAACGTCCTGACTTTC.

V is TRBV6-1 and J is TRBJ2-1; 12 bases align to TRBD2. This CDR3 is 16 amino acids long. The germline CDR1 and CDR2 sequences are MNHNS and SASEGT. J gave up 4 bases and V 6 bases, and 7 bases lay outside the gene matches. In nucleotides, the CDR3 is TGTGCCAGCAGCAAGACTAGCGGGAGTGCTTACAATGAGCAGTTCTTC. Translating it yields CASSKTSGSAYNEQFF.

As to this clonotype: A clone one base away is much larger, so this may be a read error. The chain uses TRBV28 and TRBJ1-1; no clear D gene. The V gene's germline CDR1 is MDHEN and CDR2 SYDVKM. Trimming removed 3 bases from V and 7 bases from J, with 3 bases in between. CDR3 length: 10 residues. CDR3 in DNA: TGTGCCAGCAGTTTTATTGAAGCTTTCTTT. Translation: CASSFIEAFF. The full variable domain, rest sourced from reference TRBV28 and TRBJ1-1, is DVKVTQSSRYLVKRTGEKVFLECVQDMDHENMFWYRQDPGLGLRLIYFSYDVKMKEKGDIPEGYSVSREKKERFSLILESASTNQTSMYLCASSFIEAFFGQGTRLTVV.

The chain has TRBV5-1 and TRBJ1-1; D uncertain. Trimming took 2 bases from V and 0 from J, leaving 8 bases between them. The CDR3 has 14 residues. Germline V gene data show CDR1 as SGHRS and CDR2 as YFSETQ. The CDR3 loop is CASSFSNMNTEAFF. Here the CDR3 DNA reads TGCGCCAGCAGCTTTAGTAACATGAACACTGAAGCTTTCTTT.

The CDR3 nucleotides are TGTGCCAGCTCACCACCGGACCGCACAGATACGCAGTATTTT. Its protein is CASSPPDRTDTQYF. The V and J genes are TRBV18 and TRBJ2-3; D ambiguous. The CDR3 is made up of 14 amino acids. V was pared by 0 bases and J by 1 base, with 5 bases between. CDR1 is KGHSH, CDR2 LQKENI, per germline.

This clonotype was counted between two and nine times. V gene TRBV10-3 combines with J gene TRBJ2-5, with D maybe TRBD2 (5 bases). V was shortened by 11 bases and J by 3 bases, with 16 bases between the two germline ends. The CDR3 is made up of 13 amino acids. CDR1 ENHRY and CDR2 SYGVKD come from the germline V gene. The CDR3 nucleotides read TGTGCCCCCAGCGGAAATAGGGAAGAGACCCAGTACTTC. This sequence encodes CAPSGNREETQYF.

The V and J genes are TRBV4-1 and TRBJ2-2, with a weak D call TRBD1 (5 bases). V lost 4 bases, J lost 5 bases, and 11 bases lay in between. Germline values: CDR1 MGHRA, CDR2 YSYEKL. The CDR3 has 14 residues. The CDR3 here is CASSPKGKTGELFF. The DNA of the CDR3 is TGCGCCAGCAGCCCGAAGGGGAAGACCGGGGAGCTGTTTTTT.